The 17 T cell receptor beta chains given below trace back to one sample, sequenced in a study of identical twins. TCRdb fed the 5' RACE reads into MiXCR, producing one record per CDR3 protein. Of just over 500,000 distinct CDR3 sequences listed, 22% are singletons. This sample also belongs to another study, concerning T cells expressing NK-cell markers.

Sequenced sample: CD4+ T cells sorted from blood. Receptors originate from a woman aged 18-29 years in good health.

This clonotype was counted at least ten times. V usage is TRBV20-1 and J usage is TRBJ2-3; D gene ambiguous. Germline CDR1 reads DFQATT; CDR2 reads SNEGSKA (reference sequence). There are 14 residues in the CDR3. V was clipped by 3 bases and J by 4 bases, with 14 bases between them. The DNA of the CDR3 is TGCAGTGCTAGTGGTGCCCGAATGGCAGATACGCAGTATTTT. Protein product: CSASGARMADTQYF.

V and J are TRBV5-1 and TRBJ2-2; either TRBD1 or TRBD2 may fit D (5 bases each). Germline V lookup: CDR1 SGHRS, CDR2 YFSETQ. The length of the CDR3 is 15 residues. V was cut by 4 bases and J by 2 bases, with 12 bases left in between. CDR3 nucleotides: TGCGCCAGCAGCCTGTGGGACCTCAACACCGGGGAGCTGTTTTTT. This sequence encodes CASSLWDLNTGELFF.

This clonotype was seen a handful of times. The V and J genes are TRBV12-3 or TRBV12-4 and TRBJ1-1; D is unclear. This CDR3 contains 15 residues. Trimming stripped 7 bases from V and 0 bases from J, with 15 bases between. The CDR3 region has the DNA TGTGCCAGCACCTTCACGGGAGTCCTGAACACTGAAGCTTTCTTT. Translated, it gives CASTFTGVLNTEAFF.

In this sample, this clonotype turned up a few times. The V gene is TRBV10-2, the J gene TRBJ2-5, with 11 positions matching TRBD2. The CDR3 loop spans 15 amino acids. V lost 7 bases to trimming and J lost 7 bases; unmatched junction nucleotides: 11. The V gene's germline CDR1 is WSHSY and CDR2 SAAADI. CDR3 sequence (DNA): TGCGCCAGCATGGCTAGCGGGGGGATTGGTGTGACCCAGTACTTC. Amino acid sequence: CASMASGGIGVTQYF.

The V call is TRBV20-1, the J call TRBJ2-1; 9 bases are shared with TRBD1. The CDR3 runs to 14 residues. Germline assignment: CDR1 DFQATT and CDR2 SNEGSKA (reference sequence). V lost 5 bases, J lost 4 bases, and 6 bases stayed unmatched. The CDR3 loop is CSAGRGQGYNEQFF. CDR3 nucleotide sequence: TGCAGTGCTGGGAGGGGACAGGGATACAATGAGCAGTTCTTC.

Ten or more counts support this clonotype. The V gene is TRBV12-3 or TRBV12-4, the J gene TRBJ2-6; D not resolved. Trimming took 1 base from V and 0 from J, leaving 4 bases between them. This CDR3 has 15 residues. Here the CDR3 reads CASSLDSSGANVLTF. The CDR3 DNA reads as TGTGCCAGCAGTTTAGACAGCTCTGGGGCCAACGTCCTGACTTTC.

This clonotype was seen more than once but under ten times. This rearrangement joins TRBV20-1 to TRBJ2-6, with a weak D call TRBD2 (6 bases). The CDR3 runs to 14 residues. Germline CDR1 reads DFQATT; CDR2 reads SNEGSKA (reference sequence). V was shortened by 5 bases and J by 2 bases, with 10 bases between the two germline ends. The CDR3 here is CSALREAGANVLTF. For the CDR3, the DNA is TGCAGTGCTCTCAGGGAGGCTGGGGCCAACGTCCTGACTTTC.

V usage is TRBV19 and J usage is TRBJ1-5; the match to TRBD1 covers 9 bases. The germline CDR1 and CDR2 sequences are LNHDA and SQIVND (reference sequence). The CDR3 is 18 residues long. V was clipped by 5 bases and J by 3 bases; unmatched bases: 14. The CDR3 loop is CASSDLGQGIASNQPQHF. The CDR3 region has the DNA TGTGCCAGTAGTGATTTGGGACAGGGTATAGCTTCCAATCAGCCCCAGCATTTT.

This clonotype was observed many times. This sequence joins TRBV12-3 or TRBV12-4 and TRBJ1-6; D is unclear. Trimming pared 4 bases from V and 10 bases from J, leaving 20 bases between. This CDR3 spans 16 amino acids. The CDR3 is CASSSPAGGGWSPLHF. Here the CDR3 DNA reads TGTGCCAGCAGTTCCCCGGCGGGTGGAGGGTGGTCACCCCTCCACTTT.

The chain employs TRBV20-1 and TRBJ1-4; D may be TRBD1 (5 bases). From germline, CDR1 is DFQATT and CDR2 SNEGSKA (reference sequence). The CDR3 runs to 12 residues. V gave up 4 bases and J gave up 11 bases, with 14 bases separating them. The CDR3 loop is CSAKEGGAKLFF. CDR3 DNA: TGCAGTGCTAAGGAAGGAGGGGCGAAACTGTTTTTT.

This chain connects TRBV30 to TRBJ2-5; weak D call: TRBD1 (5 bases). V was trimmed by 3 bases and J by 4 bases, leaving 6 bases between them. The CDR3 contains 11 residues. Looked up from germline, CDR1 is GTSNPN and CDR2 is SVGIG (reference sequence). The CDR3 protein is CAWSRAETQYF. As DNA, the CDR3 is TGTGCCTGGAGCAGGGCAGAGACCCAGTACTTC.

The chain employs TRBV20-1 and TRBJ1-4; 7 nucleotides line up with TRBD1. Germline CDR1 and CDR2: DFQATT and SNEGSKA (reference sequence). The ends lost 7 bases at V and 5 bases at J; junction bases unmatched: 7. CDR3 length equals 13 residues. The CDR3 reads CSVRQGGNEKLFF. The CDR3 nucleotides read TGCAGTGTACGACAGGGCGGGAATGAAAAACTGTTTTTT.

Many counts were recorded for this clonotype. The chain couples TRBV5-8 to TRBJ1-5; weak D call: TRBD1 (5 bases). The length of the CDR3 is 14 residues. Germline V gene lookup returns CDR1 SGHTS and CDR2 YDEGEE. The V gene lost 2 bases and the J gene lost 0 bases, with 6 bases spanning the gap. CDR3 loop: CASSFGGSNQPQHF. The CDR3 nucleotides read TGTGCCAGCAGCTTCGGGGGTAGCAATCAGCCCCAGCATTTT.

The chain links TRBV7-9 to TRBJ1-2; D gene unclear. The CDR3 covers 14 residues. Germline V gene lookup returns CDR1 SEHNR and CDR2 FQNEAQ (reference sequence). V was trimmed by 2 bases and J by 13 bases, leaving 20 bases between them. CDR3 in amino acids: CASSLKSLPHAVTF. The CDR3 DNA is TGTGCCAGCAGCTTAAAGTCGTTACCTCATGCGGTCACCTTC.

The chain recombines TRBV6-2 or TRBV6-3 with TRBJ2-7; TRBD1 matches 9 bases. The germline CDR1 and CDR2 sequences are MNHEY and SVGEGT. V dropped 7 bases and J dropped 0; count of bases not matched to a gene: 16. There are 18 residues in the CDR3. CDR3 DNA: TGTGCCAGCAACTACCCGACCGGGACAGGGAGACTCTCCTACGAGCAGTACTTC. Its translation is CASNYPTGTGRLSYEQYF.

This clonotype was picked up many times. The genes are TRBV30 and TRBJ1-5; TRBD1 is a possible D gene (5 bases). CDR3 length: 13 amino acids. With 1 base removed from V and 2 bases from J, the gap between germline ends came to 6 bases. CDR1 GTSNPN and CDR2 SVGIG come from the germline V gene (reference sequence). CDR3 in DNA: TGTGCCTGGAGTGGGGGGGGCAATCAGCCCCAGCATTTT. The encoded protein is CAWSGGGNQPQHF.

This rearrangement joins TRBV9 to TRBJ2-7, with D possibly TRBD2 on 5 matching bases. This CDR3 has 15 residues. Germline V gene data show CDR1 as SGDLS and CDR2 as YYNGEE. V lost 0 bases to trimming and J lost 0 bases, with 10 bases between them. The CDR3 nucleotides read TGTGCCAGCAGCGTAGGAGGGCGTCTCTCCTACGAGCAGTACTTC. It translates to CASSVGGRLSYEQYF.